Below are 8 T cell receptor beta chains sequenced from a single sample in a study of blood T cells in healthy people across ages. Using a J-beta primer mix together with a sample-barcoded 5' primer, a second PCR was run for roughly 7 to 12 cycles. TCRdb reanalysed the 5' RACE reads using MiXCR and keeps one entry per CDR3 protein. This sample has about 640,000 distinct CDR3 sequences, with approximately 59% found just once. The sample consisted of blood. These receptors were obtained from a man aged 55 to 70 in good health.

This clonotype appeared a few times. The chain couples TRBV5-1 to TRBJ2-2; no clear D gene. Trimming stripped 0 bases from V and 1 base from J, with 7 bases between. CDR1 is SGHRS, CDR2 YFSETQ, per germline. The CDR3 has 15 residues. The CDR3 coding sequence is TGCGCCAGCAGCTTGGCTGGTGGGAACACCGGGGAGCTGTTTTTT. Translation gives CASSLAGGNTGELFF.

V usage is TRBV7-2 and J usage is TRBJ2-3; no definite D call. Germline V lookup: CDR1 SGHTA, CDR2 FQGNSA. The CDR3 runs 14 residues. The V and J ends lost 1 base and 8 bases respectively, with 13 bases between them. CDR3 in amino acids: CASSLGLSTATQYF. The CDR3 bases are TGTGCCAGCAGCTTAGGTTTGAGCACGGCTACGCAGTATTTT.

The rearrangement links TRBV27 to TRBJ2-5; D might be TRBD2 (5 bases). The CDR3 spans 13 residues. CDR1 is MNHEY and CDR2 is SMNVEV in the germline V gene (reference sequence). Trimming pared 6 bases from V and 5 bases from J, leaving 13 bases between. The CDR3: CASRDSSWETQYF. The DNA for the CDR3 is TGTGCCAGCAGAGATTCTAGCTGGGAGACCCAGTACTTC.

This clonotype was seen once. V usage is TRBV5-6 and J usage is TRBJ2-7; no definite D call. Germline values: CDR1 SGHDT, CDR2 YYEEEE. The CDR3 runs 12 residues. Trimming cost V 2 bases and J 5 bases, with 8 bases left between them. Here the CDR3 DNA reads TGTGCCAGCAGCTTTCGGTTTAACGAGCAGTACTTC. Translating it yields CASSFRFNEQYF.

The genes are TRBV27 and TRBJ2-6; TRBD1 agrees at 9 bases. CDR3 size: 17 residues. V dropped 3 bases and J dropped 2; count of bases not matched to a gene: 5. Germline V CDR1 and CDR2: MNHEY, SMNVEV (reference sequence). The DNA of the CDR3 is TGTGCCAGCAGTTTTTTGGGGACAGGGACTGGGGCCAACGTCCTGACTTTC. Protein: CASSFLGTGTGANVLTF.

The chain has TRBV5-1 and TRBJ2-1; D assignment may be TRBD1 or TRBD2 (5 bases each). The CDR3 totals 15 residues. Trimming took off 4 bases at V and 9 bases at J, with 20 bases between the two ends. CDR1 and CDR2 (germline): SGHRS, YFSETQ. The DNA of the CDR3 is TGCGCCAGCAGCCCTGGACACGGAGAAGGAGGTGAGCAGTTCTTC. This encodes CASSPGHGEGGEQFF.

The gene calls are TRBV2 and TRBJ2-3; 8 bases agree with TRBD2. This CDR3 comprises 16 residues. After removal of 3 bases from V and 5 bases from J, the junction contained 10 bases not matched to a gene. Germline assignment: CDR1 SNHLY and CDR2 FYNNEI. CDR3 amino acids: CASSDDGGVSGDTQYF. For the CDR3, the DNA is TGTGCCAGCAGTGACGACGGGGGGGTTAGTGGAGATACGCAGTATTTT.

The V and J genes are TRBV3-1 and TRBJ2-1; D is perhaps TRBD1 (6 bases). V lost 4 bases and J lost 7, with 11 bases in between. Germline assignment: CDR1 LGHDT and CDR2 YNNKEL (reference sequence). The CDR3 extends over 13 amino acids. CDR3 DNA sequence: TGTGCCAGCAGCCCCCGAAGGGGGAATGAGCAGTTCTTC. Translating gives CASSPRRGNEQFF.